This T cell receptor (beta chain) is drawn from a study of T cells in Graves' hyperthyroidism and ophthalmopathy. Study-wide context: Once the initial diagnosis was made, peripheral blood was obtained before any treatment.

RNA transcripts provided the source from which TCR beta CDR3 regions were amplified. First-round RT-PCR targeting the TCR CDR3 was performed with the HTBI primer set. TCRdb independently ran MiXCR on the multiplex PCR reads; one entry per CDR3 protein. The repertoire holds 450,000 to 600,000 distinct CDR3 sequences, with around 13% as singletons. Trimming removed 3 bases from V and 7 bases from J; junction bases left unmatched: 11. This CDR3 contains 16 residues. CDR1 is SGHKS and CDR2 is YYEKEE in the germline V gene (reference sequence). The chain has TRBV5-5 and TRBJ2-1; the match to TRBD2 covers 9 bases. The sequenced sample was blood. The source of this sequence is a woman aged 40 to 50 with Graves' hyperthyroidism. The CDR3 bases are TGTGCCAGCAGCTACCCGACTAGCGGCCGAACTAATGAGCAGTTCTTC. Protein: CASSYPTSGRTNEQFF.